Shown below are 6 T cell receptor beta chains from a single sample sequenced in a study of tumor and adjacent non-tumor tissue in lung cancer. RNA was extracted from bulk tissue without any cell sorting. TCRbeta libraries were built with three rounds of nested PCR, modified from ARM-PCR. TCRdb re-called the multiplex PCR reads through MiXCR, storing one row per CDR3 protein. The sample carries tens of thousands of distinct CDR3 sequences, less than 80% recorded once. The material sequenced was lung tumor tissue. These receptors all stem from a man aged 60 to 69 with non-small cell lung cancer.

Comments on this clonotype: One junction end does not reproduce the germline sequence, and a read error may be involved. This chain links TRBV6-1 with TRBJ2-7, with TRBD2 matching over 9 bases. Germline CDR1 and CDR2: MNHNS and SASEGT. CDR3 size: 14 residues. This chain's CDR3 is CASMLGTSTNEQHF. The CDR3 DNA is TGTGCCAGCATGTTGGGGACTAGCACAAACGAGCAGCACTTC.

This clonotype appeared a single time. Since no conserved phenylalanine or tryptophan closes the CDR3, a read error is the likely cause. The DNA is omitted, as the CDR3 cannot be located on it reliably, and the CDR3 follows TCRdb's listing. The chain links TRBV6-1 to TRBJ2-7. Germline CDR1 is MNHNS and CDR2 is SASEGT. From its first to its last residue, the CDR3 has 11 amino acids. CDR3 loop: CASVRGYEQYS.

For this clonotype: This may be a read error, as it is one base from a much larger clone. The rearrangement joins TRBV7-9 to TRBJ1-5; the D is unclear. Germline CDR1 is SEHNR and CDR2 is FQNEAQ (reference sequence). Between the trimmed V and J ends, which lost 2 bases and 6 bases, there was a span of 11 bases. The length of the CDR3 is 14 residues. The CDR3 nucleotides read TGTGCCAGCAGCTTACCCGGGGTCAGTCAGCCCCAGCATTTT. It specifies CASSLPGVSQPQHF.

As to this clonotype: Just one base apart from a much larger clone, this may be a read error. This chain connects TRBV20-1 to TRBJ2-7, with D possibly TRBD1 on 6 matching bases. Per germline, CDR1 DFQATT and CDR2 SNEGSKA (reference sequence). V was shortened by 3 bases and J by 1 base, with 19 bases between the two germline ends. This CDR3 is built from 16 residues. DNA of the CDR3: TGCAGTGCTAGTGGGGCTAGCAGGGGCTCTTCCTACGAGCAGTACTTC. Protein: CSASGASRGSSYEQYF.

This clonotype was counted a few times. J is TRBJ2-3 and V is TRBV20-1; D remains ambiguous. The CDR3 is 13 residues long. The V and J ends lost 3 bases and 3 bases respectively, with 10 bases between them. Germline V CDR1 and CDR2: DFQATT, SNEGSKA (reference sequence). The CDR3 loop is CSASSEATDTQYF. CDR3 bases: TGCAGTGCTAGTTCCGAGGCTACAGATACGCAGTATTTT.

This clonotype appeared many times. The V and J genes are TRBV10-3 and TRBJ1-1, with D unresolved. Deletions cut 7 bases from V and 1 base from J, with 10 bases between. Looked up from germline, CDR1 is ENHRY and CDR2 is SYGVKD. The CDR3 is 13 amino acids. CDR3 sequence reads: CAITDGWNTEAFF. DNA for the CDR3: TGTGCCATCACGGATGGGTGGAACACTGAAGCTTTCTTT.